The next 17 T cell receptor beta chains were all read from a single sample in a study of early T cells in non-severe SARS-CoV-2 infection. MiXCR, run by TCRdb on the 5' RACE reads, gives a single entry per CDR3 protein. Here the sample spans under 70,000 distinct CDR3 sequences, 4% to 5.5% being singletons. Sequenced input: whole blood. These receptors were obtained from an adult who was a healthcare worker with PCR-confirmed SARS-CoV-2 infection or an uninfected control (not recorded which).

The V call is TRBV7-2, the J call TRBJ1-1; a weak D match, TRBD1 (5 bases). CDR3 length: 15 amino acids. CDR1 and CDR2 (germline): SGHTA, FQGNSA. Trimming removed 3 bases at V and 0 bases at J, with 11 bases between. CDR3 sequence reads: CASSFNWGMNTEAFF. CDR3 bases: TGTGCCAGCAGCTTTAATTGGGGGATGAACACTGAAGCTTTCTTT.

This chain uses TRBV18 with TRBJ2-1; the D is unclear. In germline, CDR1 is KGHSH, CDR2 LQKENI. The CDR3 spans 13 residues. Trimming pared 6 bases from V and 8 bases from J, leaving 14 bases between. In DNA form, the CDR3 reads TGTGCCAGCTCCCCCAACCCGGGCGATGAGCAGTTCTTC. It is translated as CASSPNPGDEQFF. Variable domain in full (rest from reference TRBV18 and TRBJ2-1): NAGVMQNPRHLVRRRGQEARLRCSPMKGHSHVYWYRQLPEEGLKFMVYLQKENIIDESGMPKERFSAEFPKEGPSILRIQQVVRGDSAAYFCASSPNPGDEQFFGPGTRLTVL.

This clonotype was seen ten or more times. V usage is TRBV6-5 and J usage is TRBJ1-6; weak D call: TRBD1 (5 bases). The CDR3 consists of 19 residues. V gave up 5 bases and J gave up 0 bases, with 20 bases separating them. Germline CDR1 and CDR2: MNHEY and SVGAGI. The CDR3 DNA is TGTGCCAGCAGTCCAAACCCAGGGTTGCCGAGCTCCTATAATTCACCCCTCCACTTT. Residues: CASSPNPGLPSSYNSPLHF.

This clonotype was picked up a small number of times. V is TRBV7-2 and J is TRBJ2-3; D perhaps matches TRBD2 (6 bases). The CDR3 has 16 residues. Per the germline V gene, CDR1 is SGHTA and CDR2 is FQGNSA. Deletions cut 5 bases from V and 0 bases from J, with 15 bases between. As DNA, the CDR3 is TGTGCCAGCAGCCCCCTTGCGGGGTCTAGCACAGATACGCAGTATTTT. Translated, it gives CASSPLAGSSTDTQYF.

The chain joins TRBV13 to TRBJ1-1; no clear D gene. The CDR3 loop spans 14 amino acids. V was pared by 5 bases and J by 4 bases, with 14 bases between. Germline CDR1 is PRHDT and CDR2 is FYEKMQ (reference sequence). CDR3 residues: CASSDKAPGTEAFF. DNA for the CDR3: TGTGCCAGCAGCGACAAGGCTCCGGGCACTGAAGCTTTCTTT.

The chain recombines TRBV2 with TRBJ1-2; no clear D. The V end was cut by 6 bases, the J end by 6 bases, with 17 bases between. CDR3 length: 14 amino acids. CDR1 is SNHLY, CDR2 FYNNEI, per germline. The CDR3 DNA reads as TGTGCCAGCAGCCCGATAACCATAGGGAATGGCTACACCTTC. The encoded protein is CASSPITIGNGYTF.

This clonotype was counted many times. This sequence joins TRBV15 and TRBJ2-3; no definite D call. Trimming removed 1 base at V and 0 bases at J, with 8 bases between. The CDR3 totals 15 residues. Germline CDR1 is LNHNV and CDR2 is YYDKDF (reference sequence). As DNA, the CDR3 is TGTGCCACCAGCAGAGTGAGGTCTAGCACAGATACGCAGTATTTT. It encodes CATSRVRSSTDTQYF.

This clonotype was counted many times. This chain links TRBV7-2 with TRBJ2-7; the D gene is possibly TRBD1 (6 bases). The CDR3 runs to 13 residues. CDR1 is SGHTA and CDR2 is FQGNSA in the germline V gene. V lost 3 bases and J lost 5, with 11 bases in between. The chain's CDR3 is CASSFGQLDEQYF. The CDR3 nucleotides are TGTGCCAGCAGCTTTGGACAGTTGGACGAGCAGTACTTC.

This clonotype was recorded at least ten times. The chain links TRBV6-1 to TRBJ2-1; D is possibly TRBD1 (6 bases). Germline CDR1 is MNHNS and CDR2 is SASEGT. V was trimmed by 2 bases and J by 4 bases, leaving 9 bases between them. The CDR3 sequence is 14 residues long. DNA of the CDR3: TGTGCCAGCAGTGAAATGGACAGATACAATGAGCAGTTCTTC. This gives the protein CASSEMDRYNEQFF.

This clonotype was recorded many times. J is TRBJ2-2 and V is TRBV20-1; D may be TRBD2 (5 bases). From germline, CDR1 is DFQATT and CDR2 SNEGSKA (reference sequence). This CDR3 is built from 15 residues. V gave up 0 bases and J gave up 1 base, with 9 bases separating them. The CDR3, as DNA: TGCAGTGCTAGAGATCGGCGGGTGAACACCGGGGAGCTGTTTTTT. It codes for CSARDRRVNTGELFF.

This clonotype showed up many times. J is TRBJ2-1 and V is TRBV24-1; D not certain. Germline V gives CDR1 KGHDR, CDR2 SFDVKD. This CDR3 has 14 amino acids. The V end lost 9 bases, the J end lost 0 bases, and 11 bases lay between the germline ends. The CDR3 sequence is CATEDHSSYNEQFF. The DNA of the CDR3 is TGTGCCACCGAGGACCATAGCTCCTACAATGAGCAGTTCTTC.

This clonotype occurred many times. The chain has TRBV10-2 and TRBJ2-2, with a possible D match to TRBD1 (5 bases). The CDR3 consists of 14 residues. V shed 8 bases and J shed 5 bases, with 15 bases lying between them. Looked up from germline, CDR1 is WSHSY and CDR2 is SAAADI. CDR3: CASAYSRVTGELFF. For the CDR3, the DNA is TGCGCCAGCGCATATTCCAGGGTAACCGGGGAGCTGTTTTTT.

This clonotype was seen ten or more times. The chain recombines TRBV7-3 with TRBJ2-2; D is perhaps TRBD2 (6 bases). V lost 1 base and J lost 6, with 18 bases in between. Looked up from germline, CDR1 is SGHTA and CDR2 is FQGTGA. CDR3 length: 17 residues. The DNA for the CDR3 is TGTGCCAGCAGCTTAATTCGGATAGCGGACGTCCCCGGGGAGCTGTTTTTT. Translating gives CASSLIRIADVPGELFF.

Ten or more counts support this clonotype. V and J are TRBV12-3 or TRBV12-4 and TRBJ2-3; 11 nucleotides line up with TRBD1. The CDR3 extends over 16 amino acids. Trimming at V came to 5 bases and at J to 3 bases, leaving 7 bases not matched to a gene. The CDR3: CASSRGGTGGTDTQYF. In DNA, the CDR3 is TGTGCCAGCAGTAGGGGAGGGACAGGGGGGACAGATACGCAGTATTTT.

The chain recombines TRBV7-2 with TRBJ2-7; 9 bases fit TRBD1. The CDR3 is 15 residues long. The germline V gene encodes CDR1 SGHTA and CDR2 FQGNSA. The ends lost 1 base at V and 4 bases at J; junction bases unmatched: 5. This CDR3 is CASSLDGTGPYEQYF. The CDR3 DNA reads as TGTGCCAGCAGCTTAGACGGGACAGGGCCTTACGAGCAGTACTTC.

V gene TRBV29-1 combines with J gene TRBJ2-1, with a tentative D call TRBD2 (5 bases). The CDR3 totals 11 residues. The germline V gene has CDR1 SQVTM and CDR2 ANQGSEA. Trimming removed 5 bases at V and 4 bases at J, with 6 bases between. DNA of the CDR3: TGCAGCGTTCGAGGGTACAATGAGCAGTTCTTC. Translation gives CSVRGYNEQFF.

This clonotype was recorded many times. The CDR3 is CASSPPLGRASYEQYF. CDR3 nucleotides: TGTGCCAGCAGTCCCCCCCTGGGCAGGGCATCCTACGAGCAGTACTTC. The V call is TRBV6-5, the J call TRBJ2-7; D may be TRBD1 (5 bases). Trimming took off 5 bases at V and 1 base at J, with 18 bases between the two ends. The CDR3 is 16 residues long. Germline CDR1 and CDR2: MNHEY and SVGAGI.